Sequencing of this TCR beta chain was carried out in a study of cytomegalovirus exposure and HLA in healthy donors. The study's findings and limits: For most TCR beta V segments, an earlier analysis put the productive rate at about 90% or about 30% of the time. A later examination showed that TCR association rates differed by HLA locus, with DRB1 most and HLA-C fewest. Later work showed greater clonal expansion in HLA-associated TCR beta chains than in equally common others. The authors assumed roughly uniform sequencing depth across donors for presence/absence analyses.

Amplification used 60 Vbeta primers and 13 Jbeta primers. Clones were read by immunoSEQ multiplex PCR, and TCRdb kept only the in-frame ones, dropping some. The repertoire consists of around 68,000 clones, with over 75% occurring once and the leading ten covering approximately 12%. Worth noting for this clone: Its specificity is not known.

The V segment lost 6 bases and the J segment 3 bases; nucleotides outside the gene matches: 6. CDR3 length: 14 amino acids. CDR1 is KGHSH and CDR2 is LQKENI in the germline V gene. This clonotype was sampled from a female donor in good health and CMV-seronegative. The chain recombines TRBV18 with TRBJ2-7; 9 bases align to TRBD1. The material sequenced was PBMCs. The CDR3: CASSPGQGIYEQYF. The CDR3 DNA reads TGTGCCAGCTCCCCAGGACAGGGGATCTACGAGCAGTACTTC.